Below are 14 T cell receptor beta chains sequenced from a single sample in a study of T cells expressing NK-cell markers. TCRdb reprocessed the 5' RACE reads; each CDR3 protein has one entry and no DNA is given. Its listing shows about 260,000 distinct CDR3 sequences. Input material: blood T cells: a sorted CD56 or NKG2C T cell subset, CD4+ or CD8+ T cells, or bulk PBMC T cells (not recorded which). Receptors were obtained from a woman aged 18 to 69 in good health.

The V and J genes are TRBV2 and TRBJ1-5. The CDR3 loop spans 14 amino acids. Germline values: CDR1 SNHLY, CDR2 FYNNEI. This chain's CDR3 is CASSLDKSNQPQHF.

The chain links TRBV2 to TRBJ1-6; the TCRdb call, TRBD1, lacks DNA for checking. Germline V gene sequence: CDR1 SNHLY, CDR2 FYNNEI. This CDR3 is built from 12 residues. Here the CDR3 reads CASSPGDSPLHF.

The chain joins TRBV7-2 to TRBJ1-5; the TCRdb D gene call, TRBD1, has no DNA to confirm it. CDR1 and CDR2 from the germline V gene are SGHTA and FQGNSA. The length of the CDR3 is 15 residues. CDR3 in amino acids: CASSLSGQKNQPQHF.

V is TRBV4-3 and J is TRBJ2-5. Germline CDR1 reads LGHNA; CDR2 reads YSLEER. The CDR3 runs 12 residues. CDR3 loop: CASIRGQETQYF.

This rearrangement joins TRBV7-9 to TRBJ2-7. Germline V CDR1 and CDR2: SEHNR, FQNEAQ (reference sequence). CDR3 length: 14 residues. The CDR3 loop reads CASSLDTYSYEQYF.

This rearrangement joins TRBV5-1 to TRBJ2-4; no DNA is available, so the TRBD2 call from TCRdb remains unchecked. In germline, CDR1 is SGHRS, CDR2 YFSETQ. This CDR3 region has 16 residues. Here the CDR3 reads CASSLTSVAGKNIQYF.

V is TRBV6-2 or TRBV6-3 and J is TRBJ1-1; TCRdb names TRBD1, which stays unverified in the absence of DNA. Per the germline V gene, CDR1 is MNHEY and CDR2 is SVGEGT. The CDR3 length is 14 residues. The CDR3 protein is CASRHGQGETEAFF.

V is TRBV6-4 and J is TRBJ2-3; the TCRdb D gene call, TRBD2, has no DNA to confirm it. The CDR3 totals 14 residues. Germline V gene data show CDR1 as MRHNA and CDR2 as SNTAGT. CDR3 sequence reads: CASSVTSGPDTQYF.

The chain links TRBV4-3 to TRBJ1-6; TCRdb's assignment of TRBD1 cannot be checked, as there is no DNA. The CDR3 loop spans 16 amino acids. The germline V gene encodes CDR1 LGHNA and CDR2 YSLEER. CDR3 loop: CASSQTGYSYNSPLHF.

The chain employs TRBV29-1 and TRBJ2-3; TCRdb's D call of TRBD1 is untestable without DNA. Germline V gives CDR1 SQVTM, CDR2 ANQGSEA. The CDR3 is made up of 14 amino acids. Here the CDR3 reads CSVDDRQGADTQYF.

The chain employs TRBV7-2 and TRBJ2-4; without DNA, the TCRdb call of TRBD1 cannot be checked. The CDR3 sequence is 16 residues long. Germline V lookup: CDR1 SGHTA, CDR2 FQGNSA. This CDR3 is CASSPWAGGAKNIQYF. The variable domain in full, with the rest retrieved from reference TRBV7-2 and TRBJ2-4, is GAGVSQSPSNKVTEKGKDVELRCDPISGHTALYWYRQSLGQGLEFLIYFQGNSAPDKSGLPSDRFSAERTGGSVSTLTIQRTQQEDSAVYLCASSPWAGGAKNIQYFGAGTRLSVL.

The chain uses TRBV15 and TRBJ2-1. The germline gives CDR1 LNHNV, CDR2 YYDKDF (reference sequence). The CDR3 has 13 residues. This chain's CDR3 is CATSGPSYNEQFF.

The chain employs TRBV4-3 and TRBJ1-3. This CDR3 contains 13 residues. Germline lookup yields CDR1 LGHNA and CDR2 YSLEER. CDR3 protein: CASSQASANTIYF.

The chain employs TRBV5-1 and TRBJ1-5. The CDR3 spans 15 residues. CDR1 SGHRS and CDR2 YFSETQ come from the germline V gene. CDR3: CASSQDGYSNQPQHF.